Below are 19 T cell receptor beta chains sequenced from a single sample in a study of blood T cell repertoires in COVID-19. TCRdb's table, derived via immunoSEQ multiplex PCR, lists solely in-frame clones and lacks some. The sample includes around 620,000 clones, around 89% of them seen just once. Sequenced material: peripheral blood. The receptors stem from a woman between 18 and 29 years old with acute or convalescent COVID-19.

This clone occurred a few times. CDR3: CASSQDFEEGGASQYF. CDR3 DNA sequence: TGTGCCAGCAGCCAAGATTTTGAGGAGGGGGGGGCTTCCCAGTACTTC. J is TRBJ2-7 and V is TRBV3-1 (or the pseudogene TRBV3-2); D might be TRBD2 (7 bases). CDR3 size: 16 residues. Germline V gene sequence: CDR1 LGHDT, CDR2 YNNKEL (reference sequence). Trimming left V 0 bases short and J 10 bases short, with 22 bases between.

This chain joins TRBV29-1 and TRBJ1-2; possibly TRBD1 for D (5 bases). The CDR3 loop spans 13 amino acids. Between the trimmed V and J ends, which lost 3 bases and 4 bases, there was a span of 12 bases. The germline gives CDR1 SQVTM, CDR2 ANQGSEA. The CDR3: CSVDARAAYGYTF. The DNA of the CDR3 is TGCAGCGTTGATGCCAGGGCCGCCTATGGCTACACCTTC.

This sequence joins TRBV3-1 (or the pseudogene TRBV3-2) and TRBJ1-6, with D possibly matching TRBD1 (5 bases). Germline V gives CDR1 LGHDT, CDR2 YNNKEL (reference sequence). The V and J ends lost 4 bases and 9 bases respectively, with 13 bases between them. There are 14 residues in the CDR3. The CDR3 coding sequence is TGTGCCAGCAGCCCCCTCAGGGAGGGTTCACCCCTCCACTTT. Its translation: CASSPLREGSPLHF.

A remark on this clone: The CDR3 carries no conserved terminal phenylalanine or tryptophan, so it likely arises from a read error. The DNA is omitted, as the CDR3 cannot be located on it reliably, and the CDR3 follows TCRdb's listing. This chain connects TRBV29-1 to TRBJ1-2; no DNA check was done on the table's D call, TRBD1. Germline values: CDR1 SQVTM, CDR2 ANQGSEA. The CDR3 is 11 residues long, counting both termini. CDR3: CSVERAPGYIL.

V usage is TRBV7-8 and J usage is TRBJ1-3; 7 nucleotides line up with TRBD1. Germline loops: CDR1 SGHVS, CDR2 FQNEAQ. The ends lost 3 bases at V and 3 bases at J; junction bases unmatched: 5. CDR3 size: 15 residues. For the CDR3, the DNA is TGTGCCAGCAGCTTCGCTAGGGACAGTGGAAACACCATATATTTT. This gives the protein CASSFARDSGNTIYF.

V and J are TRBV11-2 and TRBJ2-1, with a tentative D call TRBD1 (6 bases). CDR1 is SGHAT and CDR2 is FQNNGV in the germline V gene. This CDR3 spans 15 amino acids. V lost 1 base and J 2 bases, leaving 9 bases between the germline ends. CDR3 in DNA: TGTGCCAGCAGCTTAGGGGGACATACCTACAATGAGCAGTTCTTC. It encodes CASSLGGHTYNEQFF.

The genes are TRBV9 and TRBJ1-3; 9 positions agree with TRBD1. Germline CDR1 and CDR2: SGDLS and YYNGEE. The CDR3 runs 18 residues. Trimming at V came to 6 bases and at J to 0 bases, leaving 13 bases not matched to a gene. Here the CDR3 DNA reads TGTGCCAGCACCCCTGGGAGGACAGGGGTTAACTCTGGAAACACCATATATTTT. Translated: CASTPGRTGVNSGNTIYF.

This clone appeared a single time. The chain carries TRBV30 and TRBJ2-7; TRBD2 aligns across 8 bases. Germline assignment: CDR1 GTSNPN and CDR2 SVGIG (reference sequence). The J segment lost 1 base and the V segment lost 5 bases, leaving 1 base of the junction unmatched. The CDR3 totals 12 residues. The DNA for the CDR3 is TGTGCCTGGGGCGGGGGGTCCTACGAGCAGTACTTC. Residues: CAWGGGSYEQYF.

This CDR3 reads CATSSYTDQPQHF. The CDR3 bases are TGTGCCACCAGCAGTTATACAGATCAGCCCCAGCATTTT. J is TRBJ1-5 and V is TRBV15; D is unresolved. V lost 3 bases to trimming and J lost 5 bases, with 8 bases between them. CDR1 LNHNV and CDR2 YYDKDF come from the germline V gene (reference sequence). This CDR3 contains 13 residues.

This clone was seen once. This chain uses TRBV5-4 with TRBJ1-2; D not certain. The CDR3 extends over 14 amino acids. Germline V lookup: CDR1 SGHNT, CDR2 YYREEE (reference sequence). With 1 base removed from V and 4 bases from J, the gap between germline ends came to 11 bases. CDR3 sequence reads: CASSLSPGSYGYTF. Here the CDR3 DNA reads TGTGCCAGCAGCTTGTCCCCCGGGAGCTATGGCTACACCTTC. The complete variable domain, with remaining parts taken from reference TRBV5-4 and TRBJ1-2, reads ETGVTQSPTHLIKTRGQQVTLRCSSQSGHNTVSWYQQALGQGPQFIFQYYREEENGRGNFPPRFSGLQFPNYSSELNVNALELDDSALYLCASSLSPGSYGYTFGSGTRLTVV.

The CDR3 region is CASSQEQVASGNSYEQYF. The CDR3 DNA is TGCGCCAGCAGCCAAGAACAGGTGGCTAGCGGAAACTCCTACGAGCAGTACTTC. The chain carries TRBV4-1 and TRBJ2-7; 7 nucleotides line up with TRBD2. Germline V CDR1 and CDR2: MGHRA, YSYEKL. The V segment lost 0 bases and the J segment 0 bases; nucleotides outside the gene matches: 11. The CDR3 consists of 18 residues.

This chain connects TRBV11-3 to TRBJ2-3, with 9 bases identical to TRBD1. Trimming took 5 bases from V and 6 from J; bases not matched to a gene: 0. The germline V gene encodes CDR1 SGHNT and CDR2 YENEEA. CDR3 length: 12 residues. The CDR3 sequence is CASSGTGDTQYF. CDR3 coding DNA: TGTGCCAGCAGCGGGACAGGGGATACGCAGTATTTT.

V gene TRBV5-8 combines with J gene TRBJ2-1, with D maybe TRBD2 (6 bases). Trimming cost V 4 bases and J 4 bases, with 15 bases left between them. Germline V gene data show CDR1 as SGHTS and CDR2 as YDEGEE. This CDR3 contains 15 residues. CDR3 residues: CASSRRGTDYNEQFF. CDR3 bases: TGTGCCAGCAGCCGGAGGGGAACTGATTACAATGAGCAGTTCTTC.

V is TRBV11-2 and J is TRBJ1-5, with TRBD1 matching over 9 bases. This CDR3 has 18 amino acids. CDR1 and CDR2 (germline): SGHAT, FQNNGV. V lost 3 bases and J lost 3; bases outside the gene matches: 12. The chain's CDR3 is CASSLPSPGQGPNQPQHF. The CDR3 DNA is TGTGCCAGCAGCTTGCCCAGCCCGGGACAGGGCCCCAATCAGCCCCAGCATTTT.

Here the CDR3 reads CASSIGQVEAFF. For the CDR3, the DNA is TGTGCCAGTAGTATAGGACAGGTTGAAGCTTTCTTT. This rearrangement joins TRBV19 to TRBJ1-1; D possibly corresponds to TRBD1 (6 bases). The CDR3 is 12 amino acids. V was trimmed by 1 base and J by 7 bases, leaving 7 bases between them. Germline V gives CDR1 LNHDA, CDR2 SQIVND (reference sequence).

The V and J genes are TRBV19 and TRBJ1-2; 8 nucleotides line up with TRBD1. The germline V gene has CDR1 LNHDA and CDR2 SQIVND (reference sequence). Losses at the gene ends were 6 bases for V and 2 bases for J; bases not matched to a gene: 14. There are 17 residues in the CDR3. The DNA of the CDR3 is TGTGCCAGTAGCCGGGGACAGGACCCTATACGGAACTATGGCTACACCTTC. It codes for CASSRGQDPIRNYGYTF.

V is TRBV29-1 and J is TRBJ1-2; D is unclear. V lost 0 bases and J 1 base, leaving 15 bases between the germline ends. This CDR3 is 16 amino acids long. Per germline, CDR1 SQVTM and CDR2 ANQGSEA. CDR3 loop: CSVEDLPRGDNYGYTF. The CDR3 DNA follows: TGCAGCGTTGAAGATCTTCCCAGAGGAGATAACTATGGCTACACCTTC. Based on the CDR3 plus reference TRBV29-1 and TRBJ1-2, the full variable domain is SAVISQKPSRDICQRGTSLTIQCQVDSQVTMMFWYRQQPGQSLTLIATANQGSEATYESGFVIDKFPISRPNLTFSTLTVSNMSPEDSSIYLCSVEDLPRGDNYGYTFGSGTRLTVV.

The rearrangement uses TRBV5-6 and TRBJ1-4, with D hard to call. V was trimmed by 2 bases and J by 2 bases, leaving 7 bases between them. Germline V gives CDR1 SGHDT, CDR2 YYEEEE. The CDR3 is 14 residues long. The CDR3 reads CASSLIYTNEKLFF. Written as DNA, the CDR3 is TGTGCCAGCAGCTTAATCTACACTAATGAAAAACTGTTTTTT.

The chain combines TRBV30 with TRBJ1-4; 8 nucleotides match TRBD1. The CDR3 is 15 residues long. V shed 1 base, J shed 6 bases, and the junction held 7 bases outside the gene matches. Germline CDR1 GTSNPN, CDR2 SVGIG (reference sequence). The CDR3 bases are TGTGCCTGGAGTGCCACCGGACAGGGCTATGAAAAACTGTTTTTT. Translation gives CAWSATGQGYEKLFF.